This T cell receptor beta chain derives from a study of blood T cell repertoires in COVID-19. As originally analysed: Reference gene primer amplification gave estimated nucleated cell counts. Profiled with immunoSEQ multiplex PCR; TCRdb holds only in-frame clones, not every one. V, J and clone size are taken as reported in that table, and D and trimming were inferred from the DNA itself. The table records almost 25,000 clones, 82% of them present only once. This clone has just a few counts. V lost 0 bases and J lost 4; bases outside the gene matches: 9. The CDR3 is 16 residues long. CDR1 and CDR2 (germline): SGHNT, YYREEE (reference sequence).

The sample was peripheral blood. The chain recombines TRBV5-4 with TRBJ1-2; 7 positions agree with TRBD1. The sequence was obtained from a human donor in a cohort sampled during active COVID-19. CDR3 nucleotides: TGTGCCAGCAGCTTGGCCGGAGGGGGCGCAAGCTATGGCTACACCTTC. Translation gives CASSLAGGGASYGYTF.